The 2 T cell receptor beta chains below were found in one sample sequenced in a study of blood T cell repertoires in COVID-19. Measured with immunoSEQ multiplex PCR; TCRdb has only the in-frame clones, and not every one. The table has roughly 300,000 clones, around nine tenths seen once; the top ten hold 6% to 7%. The specimen was peripheral blood. The receptors were sampled from a woman in her twenties or thirties with COVID-19, enrolled during active disease.

The chain couples TRBV29-1 to TRBJ1-5, with D unresolved. V was pared by 7 bases and J by 9 bases, with 16 bases between. Germline loops: CDR1 SQVTM, CDR2 ANQGSEA. The CDR3 has 12 amino acids. The CDR3 loop is CSAEGPGGPQHF. DNA of the CDR3: TGCAGCGCCGAAGGGCCCGGAGGGCCCCAGCATTTT.

The chain is built from TRBV30 and TRBJ1-6, with D hard to call. CDR1 is GTSNPN, CDR2 SVGIG, per germline (reference sequence). The CDR3 covers 16 residues. Trimming left V 3 bases short and J 3 bases short, with 15 bases between. The CDR3 bases are TGTGCCTGGAGATATGACGGGGATTACTATAATTCACCCCTCCACTTT. It yields the protein CAWRYDGDYYNSPLHF. Full variable domain (outside the CDR3, taken from reference TRBV30 and TRBJ1-6): SQTIHQWPATLVQPVGSPLSLECTVEGTSNPNLYWYRQAAGRGLQLLFYSVGIGQISSEVPQNLSASRPQDRQFILSSKKLLLSDSGFYLCAWRYDGDYYNSPLHFGNGTRLTVT.